The sequence of this T cell receptor beta chain was determined in a study of cytomegalovirus exposure and HLA in healthy donors (dated by TCRdb to 2017 to 2019). For the wider study: An earlier analysis of a few hundred of the donors reported 250 to 350 Gb of sequence data and 117 million unique TCR beta sequences obtained from about 170 million T cells. Four to six DR-DQ haplotypes were handled as single units for association and clustering, since linkage in the cohort was strong. The study was designed to test whether signatures of past pathogen exposure could be identified by cataloging public T cell receptors. Among over 350 genotyped donors of the cohort, an average of approximately 230,000 unique TCR beta nucleotide sequences were sequenced per donor, around 20% of them non-productive. Every discovery cohort repertoire had been produced on one sequencing platform. A later analysis re-examined previously published TCR beta repertoires from just over 650 donors and added high-resolution HLA genotyping to investigate patterns of TCR occurrence. Of the 300 to 450 genotyped donors, 65% to 90% were placed in the genetic ancestry cluster associated with self-reported Caucasian donors. Using immunosequencing, the study profiled T cell repertoires from 500 to 800 subjects and related those repertoires to cytomegalovirus serostatus. To predict cytomegalovirus infection status, the study brought together high-throughput TCR immunosequencing, statistical association of individual TCRs with disease status, and machine learning. Roughly 300 gigabases of sequencing data and tens of millions of unique TCR sequences were included in an early release covering about 700 HLA-typed donors. Donor age, sex, ethnicity and CMV serostatus were compiled alongside the repertoire data. Along with the approximately 650-subject first cohort, a separate validation cohort of some 130 different subjects was used. A later genetic analysis took genome-wide SNP genotypes for about three fifths of the roughly 700 donors and used that subset as a discovery cohort. In the later analysis, no new phenotypic data were used to find candidate immune exposures; instead, reliance was placed on TCR beta sequences and their occurrence across donors. An earlier analysis of 587 of the donors used high-throughput TCR beta sequencing to judge whether each TCR beta V gene segment behaved as functional or pseudogenic. HLA typing covered class I and class II loci at four-digit resolution. The number of donors typed differed by locus, with about 629-630 for A, B, C, DRB1 and DQB1, 522 for DQA1, 606 for DPA1, and approximately 470 for DPB1. General conclusions and limits of the study: For the cohort, immune exposure information was limited to CMV serostatus. Compared with equally common non-associated chains, HLA-associated TCR beta chains in a later analysis were more clonally expanded and had lower generation probabilities. Because counts were too low, about 18 rarely observed V segments, including chromosome 9 orphons, were left out of the earlier analysis of a few hundred of the donors. A cluster of highly shared sequence variants was judged likely to be a technical artifact of the sequencing pipeline. In an earlier analysis of some 500 of the donors, most TCR beta V segments appeared in productive rearrangements about 90% or about 30% of the time, broadly matching IMGT annotations. It was suggested by the authors that the approach could potentially be generalized to other disease states and immunological phenotypes. A later analysis reported that several top co-occurrence clusters appeared linked to parvovirus B19, influenza, CMV and Epstein-Barr virus. Sequencing depth was assumed to be roughly uniform across donors in the presence/absence analyses, though that assumption may not hold. In a later genetic analysis, fewer N-insertions in productive TCRs were reported among donors in an Asian-associated ancestry cluster than the roughly 700-donor mean. When HLA alleles, especially DR and DQ, strongly co-occurred, attributing TCR associations to individual alleles was difficult. Linkage disequilibrium might explain the correlated functional status among segregating V segments, but an unknown experimental factor could not be ruled out. Most CMV-associated TCR beta chains appeared to be HLA-restricted in a later analysis, and the HLA associations seemed to be driven largely by CMV exposure. HLA typing was unavailable for some donors at each locus, so association tests used only the typed subset. The classifier was reported to diagnose cytomegalovirus status with high specificity and sensitivity in both the original and validation cohorts. The study listed approximately 150 TCR beta chains as associated with cytomegalovirus. Only TCR beta chains were sequenced in this cohort, and the absence of alpha or paired-chain data limited detectable features. According to a later analysis, TCR association rates differed among HLA loci, with DRB1 alleles showing the most associated TCRs and HLA-C alleles showing the fewest. A further reported finding was that TCR beta sequences accurately predicted the HLA-A and HLA-B alleles for most subjects in the first cohort. V-gene and J-gene trimming of TCR beta chains was associated with a missense DCLRE1C variant in a later genetic analysis, and the association was replicated in an independent cohort. The 87-base-pair reads could not distinguish some IMGT-functional V segments, including TRBV6-2 and TRBV6-3, so those segments were excluded. In a later analysis, 16,951 TCR beta sequences were associated with specific HLA alleles at a false discovery rate of 0.05. Most TCR sequences were seen in very few donors, while some public TCRs were found in many individuals. A few of the identified cytomegalovirus-associated TCR beta chains were confirmed in vitro to be specific for cytomegalovirus antigens.

The method behind the library was the immunoSEQ multiplex PCR assay. For the multiplex PCR, a mixture combining 60 forward primers for TCR Vbeta segments and 13 reverse primers for TCR Jbeta segments was used. The CDR3 region of rearranged TCR beta genes was amplified from genomic DNA with a multiplex PCR assay. On the Illumina HiSeq System, the amplified TCR beta libraries were sequenced as 87-base-pair reads. On the study's bioinformatics: Across the 670 or so repertoires, a later analysis counted approximately 83 million unique TCR beta chains, roughly 11 million of which were shared by at least two donors. Raw reads were error-corrected and collapsed into unique sequences by a nearest-neighbor algorithm in which closely related sequences were merged to remove PCR and sequencing errors. V, D and J gene segments were assigned by aligning CDR3 sequences to IMGT reference sequences. For a sequence to be retained, a match of at least six nucleotides was required to both a V gene segment and a J gene segment. Rearrangements were classified as productive when the CDR3 lacked stop codons and remained in frame with V and J, and all other rearrangements were classified as non-productive. CDR3 was defined according to IMGT convention as the region running from the second conserved V-encoded cysteine to the conserved J-encoded phenylalanine. The earlier analysis of about 610 of the donors excluded sequences that lacked an unambiguous match to a single V gene segment. In an earlier analysis of around 600 of the donors, V segments were called functional above 56.7% productive rearrangements and were called segregating when the between-donor standard deviation exceeded 5%. A statistical classification framework was built for diagnosing cytomegalovirus status from the catalog of TCR beta chain sequences. In a later analysis, V and J genes were assigned by comparing TCR nucleotide sequences against IMGT/GENE-DB human TR gene sequences. A later analysis assigned CDR3 sequences and most-parsimonious VDJ recombination scenarios with the TCRdist pipeline. In a later analysis, each TCR beta chain was defined by its CDR3 amino acid sequence together with its V-gene family, and reads lacking a unique V-gene family were excluded. A later analysis removed 592 highly shared, low-generation-probability nucleotide sequences to deal with suspected cross-contamination and a sequencing artifact. In a later analysis, a clonal expansion index for each public chain was calculated from normalized within-repertoire ranks of inferred template counts. A later analysis computed generation probabilities with a VDJ recombination model fitted to out-of-frame rearrangements, and checked the results against IGoR. Hypergeometric tests were used in a later analysis to score TCR-TCR, TCR-HLA and TCR-CMV co-occurrence, with a repertoire-size bias correction applied to the TCR pairs. False discovery rates were estimated in a later analysis by permuting HLA or CMV assignments 20 times. A later analysis grouped co-occurring TCRs with DBSCAN, adding TCRdist sequence similarity when clustering within HLA-allele-positive subsets. For co-occurrence clustering, repertoires with fewer than 30,000 or more than 120,000 public chains were excluded, along with about five repertoires with anomalous nucleotide sharing. This immuneACCESS table, as held by TCRdb, lists in-frame sequences with V and J called but not all clones. Of the missing ones, under half trace to an unresolved V gene in checked studies; the others have no known cause. Clone size and V and J calls were adopted from that table, with D and trimming inferred from the DNA. The sample table lists around 74,000 clones, roughly 78% of them with a count of one. The biggest ten clones account for roughly 2.5% of the sample.

In the case of this clone: Its antigen is currently not known. Base-call qualities are not available, and no considerably larger clone is one nucleotide away.

CDR3 length: 15 amino acids, cysteine to phenylalanine. Only the CDR3 portion is preserved as DNA: 45 bases, with reading frame beginning at the first base. V and J are truncated by 0 bases and 4 bases respectively, leaving an intervening sequence of 10 bases. The germline V gene (reference sequence) yields MNHEY for CDR1 and SMNVEV for CDR2. The cohort consisted of more than 650 healthy bone marrow donors. Cohort members were all nominally healthy when sampled, although unrecorded immune exposures were likely present. The donor tested CMV seronegative, placing the donor among the 350 to 400 seronegative members of the cohort. Every donor gave a peripheral blood sample, and the peripheral blood mononuclear cells from that sample were used for TCR beta sequencing. The Qiagen DNeasy Blood Extraction Kit was used to extract genomic DNA from the blood cell samples.

Specimen: PBMCs. Here the chain combines TRBV27 and TRBJ2-1, with TRBD1 tentatively as D gene (5 bases match). The TCR was taken from a man aged 30 to 45 in good health and CMV-seronegative. The CDR3 region: CASSLSVRVYNEQFF. The sequenced DNA is TGTGCCAGCAGTTTATCGGTCAGGGTTTACAATGAGCAGTTCTTC.